This T cell receptor beta chain was captured in a study of blood T cells in healthy people across ages. The study, taken as a whole, reports: As age increased, TCR beta diversity per million T cells fell in a roughly linear fashion.

This clonotype was recorded at least ten times. Its antigen is not known. PBMCs were isolated at a quantity of at least 7 million per sample. Sample-barcoded 5' priming and a J-beta primer mix drove a second PCR of 7 to 11 cycles. At least 3 million CDR3-containing paired-end reads were obtained per sample. TCRdb ran MiXCR on the 5' RACE reads and lists one entry per CDR3 protein. The table lists hundreds of thousands of distinct CDR3 sequences, about 62% of them singletons. V lost 6 bases and J 10 bases, leaving 16 bases between the germline ends. The CDR3 contains 13 residues. This chain joins TRBV12-3 or TRBV12-4 and TRBJ2-1, with D hard to call. Sequencing used blood. The source is a man aged 25-45 years in good health. CDR3 amino acids: CASSLGGGFEQFF. In nucleotides, the CDR3 is TGTGCCAGCAGCCTGGGCGGTGGGTTCGAGCAGTTCTTC.